Each of the 23 T cell receptor beta chains below was sequenced from the same sample in a study of T cells expressing NK-cell markers. TCRdb re-analyzed the 5' RACE reads; it lists each CDR3 protein once, without DNA. Recorded here are 500,000 to 700,000 distinct CDR3 sequences; the top ten clones represent under 4.5%. The specimen was blood T cells: a sorted CD56 or NKG2C T cell subset, CD4+ or CD8+ T cells, or bulk PBMC T cells (not recorded which). These receptors came from a man younger than 30 in good health.

This chain links TRBV29-1 with TRBJ2-1. Germline V gene data show CDR1 as SQVTM and CDR2 as ANQGSEA. CDR3 size: 14 residues. The CDR3 loop reads CSVVGRSSYNEQFF.

The genes are TRBV28 and TRBJ2-3. Germline lookup yields CDR1 MDHEN and CDR2 SYDVKM. The CDR3 totals 12 residues. CDR3 sequence: CASSLKFGTQYF.

This chain connects TRBV12-5 to TRBJ2-2. CDR3 length equals 11 residues. Per the germline V gene, CDR1 is LGHNT and CDR2 is FRNRAP. This CDR3 is CASGLSGELFF.

This chain connects TRBV11-1 to TRBJ2-2; with no DNA, the TCRdb D assignment of TRBD2 cannot be verified. CDR1 and CDR2 from the germline V gene are SGHAT and FQDESV (reference sequence). CDR3 size: 15 residues. The CDR3 spells CASSIRTSNTGELFF.

The chain employs TRBV5-1 and TRBJ1-2; the D call from TCRdb, TRBD1, cannot be confirmed without DNA. The germline V gene encodes CDR1 SGHRS and CDR2 YFSETQ. This CDR3 has 14 amino acids. CDR3 sequence reads: CASSSPTGNYGYTF. The entire variable domain, with the rest obtained from reference TRBV5-1 and TRBJ1-2, is as follows: KAGVTQTPRYLIKTRGQQVTLSCSPISGHRSVSWYQQTPGQGLQFLFEYFSETQRNKGNFPGRFSGRQFSNSRSEMNVSTLELGDSALYLCASSSPTGNYGYTFGSGTRLTVV.

Here the CDR3 reads CASSLSRGSDQPQHF. This chain uses TRBV12-3 or TRBV12-4 with TRBJ1-5; TCRdb selects TRBD1, and the lack of DNA leaves this call unchecked. CDR3 length: 15 residues.

J is TRBJ1-2 and V is TRBV5-1. Germline loops: CDR1 SGHRS, CDR2 YFSETQ. CDR3 length: 13 amino acids. CDR3: CASSLVGQKGYTF.

The chain has TRBV2 and TRBJ2-3; TCRdb lists TRBD1, though no DNA is available to test this call. Germline V gene lookup returns CDR1 SNHLY and CDR2 FYNNEI. The CDR3 contains 14 residues. CDR3 amino acids: CASRAGGGADTQYF.

The chain uses TRBV7-6 and TRBJ2-2; the D gene TCRdb calls, TRBD1, cannot be checked with no DNA. The length of the CDR3 is 16 residues. Germline V gives CDR1 SGHVS, CDR2 FNYEAQ. The CDR3 spells CASSPAGTGRTGELFF.

V gene TRBV6-2 or TRBV6-3 combines with J gene TRBJ2-1; TCRdb names TRBD1, which stays unverified in the absence of DNA. Germline CDR1 MNHEY, CDR2 SVGEGT. The CDR3 is 16 amino acids. The CDR3 region is CASSRRGQGARDEQFF.

The chain joins TRBV6-2 or TRBV6-3 to TRBJ1-5; TCRdb's D gene call, TRBD1, goes unchecked for lack of DNA. This CDR3 is 17 amino acids long. Germline CDR1 reads MNHEY; CDR2 reads SVGEGT. This chain's CDR3 is CASSQKRTGGLNQPQHF.

The V call is TRBV9, the J call TRBJ2-4; TCRdb's D call, TRBD1, is unchecked because there is no DNA. Germline-derived CDR1 and CDR2 are SGDLS and YYNGEE. The CDR3 extends over 16 amino acids. CDR3 protein: CASSGGQGAAKNIQYF.

The rearrangement uses TRBV20-1 and TRBJ2-3; TCRdb designates TRBD2, a call that cannot be tested without DNA. Germline V gene lookup returns CDR1 DFQATT and CDR2 SNEGSKA (reference sequence). The CDR3 covers 17 residues. CDR3 region: CSARAGTTVSSTDTQYF.

The rearrangement uses TRBV25-1 and TRBJ2-1; the D call of TRBD1 rests on TCRdb alone, since no DNA is present to check it. The CDR3 is 13 residues long. Germline CDR1 MGHDK, CDR2 SYGVNS. The CDR3 here is CASSEPGGAEQFF.

The genes are TRBV7-9 and TRBJ2-1; TCRdb's D call of TRBD1 is untestable without DNA. CDR1 SEHNR and CDR2 FQNEAQ come from the germline V gene (reference sequence). CDR3 length: 15 residues. The CDR3 loop reads CASSRRAPGEAEQFF.

The chain recombines TRBV3-1 with TRBJ1-5; checking the TCRdb D call of TRBD1 is not possible without DNA. The CDR3 extends over 14 amino acids. CDR1 is LGHDT and CDR2 is YNNKEL in the germline V gene (reference sequence). CDR3 loop: CASSQDSRGQPQHF.

The chain recombines TRBV5-1 with TRBJ2-7; TCRdb's D gene call, TRBD2, goes unchecked for lack of DNA. Germline V gene sequence: CDR1 SGHRS, CDR2 YFSETQ. The CDR3 spans 20 residues. The CDR3 spells CASSLGPALMTGQGPYEQYF.

This chain links TRBV29-1 with TRBJ2-1; TCRdb's D call, TRBD1, is unchecked because there is no DNA. The CDR3 is 11 residues long. In germline, CDR1 is SQVTM, CDR2 ANQGSEA. CDR3 sequence reads: CSVEWGARQFF.

This sequence joins TRBV5-5 and TRBJ2-3; TCRdb's D gene call, TRBD2, goes unchecked for lack of DNA. This CDR3 is 16 amino acids long. Per the germline V gene, CDR1 is SGHKS and CDR2 is YYEKEE (reference sequence). The CDR3 sequence is CASSLSPAGEADTQYF.

J is TRBJ2-1 and V is TRBV6-5; TCRdb proposes TRBD1, but this gene call is untestable without DNA. The CDR3 runs to 12 residues. Per the germline V gene, CDR1 is MNHEY and CDR2 is SVGAGI. The CDR3 region is CASSYGPNQQFF.

This sequence joins TRBV7-3 and TRBJ2-1; TCRdb's D call of TRBD1 is untestable without DNA. The CDR3 is made up of 14 amino acids. Per the germline V gene, CDR1 is SGHTA and CDR2 is FQGTGA. The CDR3 protein is CASSPGKKAGEQFF. The whole variable domain, filled in from reference TRBV7-3 and TRBJ2-1, reads GAGVSQTPSNKVTEKGKYVELRCDPISGHTALYWYRQSLGQGPEFLIYFQGTGAADDSGLPNDRFFAVRPEGSVSTLKIQRTERGDSAVYLCASSPGKKAGEQFFGPGTRLTVL.

The V call is TRBV12-3 or TRBV12-4, the J call TRBJ2-3; TCRdb's D call, TRBD1, is unchecked because there is no DNA. The CDR3 has 16 amino acids. CDR3 in amino acids: CASSHTGGAPPDTQYF.

This chain links TRBV25-1 with TRBJ2-1; TCRdb returns TRBD1, unconfirmable since there is no DNA. This CDR3 has 14 amino acids. Looked up from germline, CDR1 is MGHDK and CDR2 is SYGVNS. The CDR3 region is CASSDTGWGNEQFF. Based on the CDR3 plus reference TRBV25-1 and TRBJ2-1, the full variable domain is EADIYQTPRYLVIGTGKKITLECSQTMGHDKMYWYQQDPGMELHLIHYSYGVNSTEKGDLSSESTVSRIRTEHFPLTLESARPSHTSQYLCASSDTGWGNEQFFGPGTRLTVL.